This entry lists 24 T cell receptor beta chains sequenced from one sample in a study of siplizumab effects on memory and regulatory T cells. Measured with immunoSEQ multiplex PCR; TCRdb has only the in-frame clones, and not every one. This table holds about 100,000 clones, around 93% found once. Material for sequencing was non-Treg CD4+ T cells sorted from blood. The receptors were gathered from a human donor in good health.

The chain is built from TRBV7-6 and TRBJ2-2; TRBD1 matches at 9 bases. Per germline, CDR1 SGHVS and CDR2 FNYEAQ. V gave up 5 bases and J gave up 7 bases; unmatched junction bases: 8. The CDR3 is 15 amino acids. The CDR3 loop is CASSIMGQGVGELFF. The CDR3 DNA follows: TGTGCCAGCAGCATTATGGGACAGGGCGTCGGGGAGCTGTTTTTT.

The rearrangement uses TRBV9 and TRBJ2-1; 8 positions match TRBD2. V lost 0 bases and J lost 7; bases outside the gene matches: 6. The CDR3 loop spans 15 amino acids. Germline values: CDR1 SGDLS, CDR2 YYNGEE. CDR3 in DNA: TGTGCCAGCAGCGTAGAAGGGAGCGGGAGTAATGAGCAGTTCTTC. This gives the protein CASSVEGSGSNEQFF.

V is TRBV7-6 and J is TRBJ1-2, with 9 nucleotides matching TRBD1. Trimming cost V 1 base and J 5 bases; bases outside gene matches: 5. CDR3 length: 15 amino acids. The germline gives CDR1 SGHVS, CDR2 FNYEAQ. The CDR3 here is CASSLGGQGLYGYTF. The CDR3, as DNA: TGTGCCAGCAGCTTAGGGGGACAGGGTTTATATGGCTACACCTTC.

The chain carries TRBV15 and TRBJ1-6; 9 bases agree with TRBD1. The CDR3 totals 16 residues. J lost 8 bases, V lost 3 bases, and 8 bases had no gene match. Germline loops: CDR1 LNHNV, CDR2 YYDKDF (reference sequence). CDR3 coding DNA: TGTGCCACCAGCAGTGCGGACAGGGGAGGGTATTCACCCCTCCACTTT. Amino acids: CATSSADRGGYSPLHF. Combining the CDR3 with reference TRBV15 and TRBJ1-6 gives the whole variable domain DAMVIQNPRYQVTQFGKPVTLSCSQTLNHNVMYWYQQKSSQAPKLLFHYYDKDFNNEADTPDNFQSRRPNTSFCFLDIRSPGLGDTAMYLCATSSADRGGYSPLHFGNGTRLTVT.

This clone was counted a single time. V gene TRBV18 combines with J gene TRBJ1-2, with 8 bases fitting TRBD1. This CDR3 is built from 12 residues. V shed 6 bases and J 8 bases; nucleotides not matched to a gene: 5. Germline V gene lookup returns CDR1 KGHSH and CDR2 LQKENI. CDR3 loop: CASSQDRAGYTF. In DNA form, the CDR3 reads TGTGCCAGCTCCCAGGACAGGGCGGGCTACACCTTC.

As concerns this clone: Other DNA sequences in this sample translate to the same CDR3. The chain links TRBV19 to TRBJ2-5; D gene unclear. CDR1 and CDR2 (germline): LNHDA, SQIVND (reference sequence). V lost 3 bases and J 2 bases, leaving 7 bases between the germline ends. The CDR3 sequence is 13 residues long. The CDR3 DNA reads TGTGCCAGTAGTATTAATAGACAAGAGACCCAGTACTTC. Protein sequence: CASSINRQETQYF.

This chain connects TRBV25-1 to TRBJ1-1; D remains ambiguous. The germline gives CDR1 MGHDK, CDR2 SYGVNS. V lost 5 bases to trimming and J lost 4 bases, with 11 bases between them. This CDR3 contains 13 residues. The DNA for the CDR3 is TGTGCCAGCAGTCAAGGGCCGGGCACTGAAGCTTTCTTT. As protein: CASSQGPGTEAFF.

Concerning this clone itself: The CDR3 ends on some other residue instead of the conserved phenylalanine or tryptophan, so this is likely a read error. The DNA is left out, because the CDR3 cannot be placed on it with certainty; the CDR3 is given as TCRdb lists it. The chain links TRBV2 to TRBJ2-7; the table's D call, TRBD1, was not checked against the DNA. Germline V gives CDR1 SNHLY, CDR2 FYNNEI. The CDR3 spans 14 residues, counting both ends. The CDR3 protein is CASSERLQAQSFSR.

The gene calls are TRBV6-5 and TRBJ2-5; unclear D gene. The germline V and J ends were trimmed by 4 bases and 5 bases, with 8 bases remaining between them. The CDR3 totals 12 residues. The V gene's germline CDR1 is MNHEY and CDR2 SVGAGI. The CDR3 reads CASSSFRETQYF. The DNA for the CDR3 is TGTGCCAGCAGTTCTTTCCGGGAGACCCAGTACTTC.

The chain combines TRBV28 with TRBJ2-4; possible D gene TRBD2, 6 bases. Trimming stripped 0 bases from V and 9 bases from J, with 9 bases between. The CDR3 has 13 amino acids. Germline CDR1 and CDR2: MDHEN and SYDVKM. CDR3: CASSLWTEGIQYF. CDR3 in DNA: TGTGCCAGCAGTTTATGGACGGAGGGCATTCAGTACTTC.

The chain carries TRBV6-6 and TRBJ1-1; D gene unclear. The CDR3 has 13 amino acids. Per the germline V gene, CDR1 is MNHNY and CDR2 is SVGAGI (reference sequence). V dropped 7 bases and J dropped 4 bases, with 13 bases sitting between them. CDR3: CASMGRSSTEAFF. As DNA, the CDR3 is TGTGCCAGCATGGGTCGGAGCAGCACTGAAGCTTTCTTT.

The chain carries TRBV2 and TRBJ1-4, with D perhaps TRBD1 (5 bases). The V end was cut by 8 bases, the J end by 8 bases, with 9 bases between. The CDR3 covers 11 residues. Looked up from germline, CDR1 is SNHLY and CDR2 is FYNNEI. CDR3 region: CASQGGEKLFF. CDR3 nucleotides: TGTGCCAGCCAGGGAGGCGAAAAACTGTTTTTT.

The chain is built from TRBV5-1 and TRBJ2-2, with D perhaps matching TRBD1 or TRBD2 (5 bases each). The germline V gene has CDR1 SGHRS and CDR2 YFSETQ. The CDR3 runs to 15 residues. V was trimmed by 5 bases and J by 3 bases, leaving 14 bases between them. Written as DNA, the CDR3 is TGCGCCAGCAGTCCAATGGGGGAGTACACCGGGGAGCTGTTTTTT. The encoded protein is CASSPMGEYTGELFF.

In DNA form, the CDR3 reads TGTGCCAGCAGTGAGTCGGGGGGGCGCGAGCAGTACTTC. Its protein is CASSESGGREQYF. J is TRBJ2-7 and V is TRBV2; 8 bases match TRBD2. The CDR3 has 13 amino acids. Germline V gene data show CDR1 as SNHLY and CDR2 as FYNNEI. Trimming at V came to 3 bases and at J to 6 bases, leaving 4 bases not matched to a gene.

The genes are TRBV19 and TRBJ2-3; the match to TRBD2 covers 11 bases. Per the germline V gene, CDR1 is LNHDA and CDR2 is SQIVND (reference sequence). The CDR3 sequence is 16 residues long. V lost 7 bases to trimming and J lost 2 bases; unmatched junction nucleotides: 8. CDR3 bases: TGTGCCAGTACCACCGGGACTAGCGGACCCACAGATACGCAGTATTTT. Amino acids: CASTTGTSGPTDTQYF.

This chain joins TRBV7-8 and TRBJ2-3, with TRBD2 identical over 13 bases. With 4 bases clipped from V and 6 bases from J, the junction kept 10 bases outside the gene matches. The germline V gene has CDR1 SGHVS and CDR2 FQNEAQ. This CDR3 is built from 17 residues. The CDR3 region is CASSSNLLAGGDDTQYF. The CDR3 nucleotides read TGTGCCAGCAGCTCGAACTTACTAGCGGGAGGGGACGATACGCAGTATTTT.

The J gene is TRBJ2-5, the V gene TRBV19; 7 bases match TRBD2. Unmatched junction bases numbered 5, after V lost 3 bases and J lost 1 base. CDR1 and CDR2 (germline): LNHDA, SQIVND (reference sequence). This CDR3 spans 15 amino acids. CDR3 bases: TGTGCCAGTAGTATTAACACGGGGGGCCAAGAGACCCAGTACTTC. Protein: CASSINTGGQETQYF.

This clone has more than one count but fewer than ten. The J gene is TRBJ1-2, the V gene TRBV5-8, with D tentatively TRBD1 (5 bases). Trimming removed 2 bases from V and 0 bases from J, with 14 bases in between. The CDR3 contains 16 residues. Germline V gene data show CDR1 as SGHTS and CDR2 as YDEGEE. The CDR3 DNA reads as TGTGCCAGCAGCTTAGGAGGGGCGCAATCTAACTATGGCTACACCTTC. It codes for CASSLGGAQSNYGYTF.

This chain connects TRBV4-1 to TRBJ2-3; D may be TRBD2 (6 bases). Germline loops: CDR1 MGHRA, CDR2 YSYEKL. V lost 1 base, J lost 1 base, and 6 bases lay in between. CDR3 length equals 14 residues. The CDR3 loop reads CASSQASGTDTQYF. The CDR3 DNA follows: TGCGCCAGCAGCCAAGCTAGCGGCACAGATACGCAGTATTTT.

This chain uses TRBV6-5 with TRBJ1-6, with D perhaps TRBD1 (5 bases). This CDR3 region has 15 residues. Germline CDR1 MNHEY, CDR2 SVGAGI. V lost 6 bases to trimming and J lost 9 bases, with 18 bases between them. The CDR3 nucleotides read TGTGCCAGCAGCCAAACCAGGGATATAGGTTCACCCCTCCACTTT. Translated, it gives CASSQTRDIGSPLHF.

This chain joins TRBV5-4 and TRBJ2-7; possible D gene TRBD1, 6 bases. The ends were cut back, 5 bases at V and 3 bases at J, with 18 bases in the middle. This CDR3 spans 15 amino acids. The germline gives CDR1 SGHNT, CDR2 YYREEE (reference sequence). This CDR3 reads CASSPGTRRDYEQYF. The DNA for the CDR3 is TGTGCCAGCAGTCCCGGGACACGAAGAGACTACGAGCAGTACTTC. The whole variable domain, filled in from reference TRBV5-4 and TRBJ2-7, reads ETGVTQSPTHLIKTRGQQVTLRCSSQSGHNTVSWYQQALGQGPQFIFQYYREEENGRGNFPPRFSGLQFPNYSSELNVNALELDDSALYLCASSPGTRRDYEQYFGPGTRLTVT.

The sample holds one count of this clone. The V and J genes are TRBV6-5 and TRBJ1-5; D is unresolved. The CDR3 runs to 16 residues. CDR1 and CDR2 from the germline V gene are MNHEY and SVGAGI. The ends were cut back, 4 bases at V and 0 bases at J, with 13 bases in the middle. The CDR3 sequence is CASSLFSPGSNQPQHF. DNA for the CDR3: TGTGCCAGCAGTTTGTTTTCCCCCGGTAGCAATCAGCCCCAGCATTTT.

The gene calls are TRBV4-1 and TRBJ2-7; D is unresolved. This CDR3 contains 15 residues. Germline V CDR1 and CDR2: MGHRA, YSYEKL. The ends were cut back, 0 bases at V and 0 bases at J, with 9 bases in the middle. The CDR3: CASSQDRISSYEQYF. The CDR3 nucleotides read TGCGCCAGCAGCCAAGACAGGATATCCTCCTACGAGCAGTACTTC.

V is TRBV19 and J is TRBJ2-7; unclear D gene. This CDR3 is built from 16 residues. Germline V gene data show CDR1 as LNHDA and CDR2 as SQIVND (reference sequence). Trimming removed 8 bases from V and 1 base from J, with 21 bases in between. The CDR3 is CASRLTWGPGSYEQYF. As DNA, the CDR3 is TGTGCCAGTCGATTAACATGGGGTCCCGGGTCCTACGAGCAGTACTTC.